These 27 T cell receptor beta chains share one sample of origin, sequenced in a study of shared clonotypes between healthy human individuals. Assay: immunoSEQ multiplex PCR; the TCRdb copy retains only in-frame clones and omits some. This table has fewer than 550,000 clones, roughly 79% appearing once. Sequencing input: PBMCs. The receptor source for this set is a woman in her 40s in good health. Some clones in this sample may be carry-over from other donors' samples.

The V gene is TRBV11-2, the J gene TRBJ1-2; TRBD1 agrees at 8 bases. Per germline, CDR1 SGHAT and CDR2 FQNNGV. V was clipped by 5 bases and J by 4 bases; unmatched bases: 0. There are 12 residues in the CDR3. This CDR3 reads CASSGQGYGYTF. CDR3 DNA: TGTGCCAGCAGCGGACAGGGCTATGGCTACACCTTC. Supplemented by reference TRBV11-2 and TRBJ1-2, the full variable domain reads EAGVAQSPRYKIIEKRQSVAFWCNPISGHATLYWYQQILGQGPKLLIQFQNNGVVDDSQLPKDRFSAERLKGVDSTLKIQPAKLEDSAVYLCASSGQGYGYTFGSGTRLTVV.

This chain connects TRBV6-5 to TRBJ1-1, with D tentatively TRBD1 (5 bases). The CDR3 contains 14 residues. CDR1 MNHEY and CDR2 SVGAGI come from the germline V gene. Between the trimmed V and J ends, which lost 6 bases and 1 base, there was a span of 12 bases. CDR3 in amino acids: CASSTGGENTEAFF. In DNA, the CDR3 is TGTGCCAGCAGCACCGGGGGTGAGAACACTGAAGCTTTCTTT.

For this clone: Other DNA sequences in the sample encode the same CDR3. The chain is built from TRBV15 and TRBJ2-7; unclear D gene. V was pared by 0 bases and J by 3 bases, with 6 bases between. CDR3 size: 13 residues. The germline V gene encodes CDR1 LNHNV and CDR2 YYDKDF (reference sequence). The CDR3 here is CATSRDLGYEQYF. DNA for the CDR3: TGTGCCACCAGCAGAGATCTGGGCTACGAGCAGTACTTC.

CDR3 bases: TGCGCCAGCAGCGCTGCATGGGGGAGCACAGATACGCAGTATTTT. It codes for CASSAAWGSTDTQYF. The V and J genes are TRBV4-1 and TRBJ2-3; possibly TRBD1 or TRBD2 for D (5 bases each). The germline V gene encodes CDR1 MGHRA and CDR2 YSYEKL. V lost 5 bases, J lost 0 bases, and 12 bases lay in between. The CDR3 has 15 amino acids.

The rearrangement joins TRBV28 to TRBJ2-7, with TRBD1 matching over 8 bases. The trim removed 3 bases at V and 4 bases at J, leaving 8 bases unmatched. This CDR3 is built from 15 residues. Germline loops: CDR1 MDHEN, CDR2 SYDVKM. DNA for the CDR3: TGTGCCAGCAGTTTGGCGACAGGGGTTTTTTACGAGCAGTACTTC. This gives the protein CASSLATGVFYEQYF.

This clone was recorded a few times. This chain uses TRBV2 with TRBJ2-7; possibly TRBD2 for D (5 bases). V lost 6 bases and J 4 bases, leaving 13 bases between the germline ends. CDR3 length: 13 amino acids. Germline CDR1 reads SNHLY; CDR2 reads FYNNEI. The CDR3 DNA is TGTGCCAGCAGCCGGGGAAGCAGTTACGAGCAGTACTTC. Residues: CASSRGSSYEQYF.

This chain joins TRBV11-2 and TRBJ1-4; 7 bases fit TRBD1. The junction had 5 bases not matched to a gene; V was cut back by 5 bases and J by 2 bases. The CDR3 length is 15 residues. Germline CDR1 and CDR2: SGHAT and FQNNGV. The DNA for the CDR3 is TGTGCCAGCAGCAAGACAGGGAGGACTAATGAAAAACTGTTTTTT. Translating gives CASSKTGRTNEKLFF.

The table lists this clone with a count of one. CDR3 DNA: TGTGCCAGTAGACCTAGCGGGGAGTCGACCCAGTACTTC. It specifies CASRPSGESTQYF. The J gene is TRBJ2-5, the V gene TRBV19; 9 bases align to TRBD2. CDR1 LNHDA and CDR2 SQIVND come from the germline V gene (reference sequence). V trimming: 6 bases; J trimming: 7 bases; junction bases outside the gene matches: 6. The CDR3 covers 13 residues.

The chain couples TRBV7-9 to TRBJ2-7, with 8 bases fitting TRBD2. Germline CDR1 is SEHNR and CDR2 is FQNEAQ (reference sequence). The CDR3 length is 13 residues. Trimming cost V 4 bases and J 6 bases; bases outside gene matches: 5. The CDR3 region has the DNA TGTGCCAGCAGCTCCCCGGGACTAGGCGAGCAGTACTTC. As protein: CASSSPGLGEQYF.

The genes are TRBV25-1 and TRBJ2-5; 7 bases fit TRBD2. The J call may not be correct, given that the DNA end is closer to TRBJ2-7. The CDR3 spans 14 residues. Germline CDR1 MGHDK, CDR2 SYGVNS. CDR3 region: CASSHGGFSYEQYF. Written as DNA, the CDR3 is TGTGCCAGCTCCCACGGGGGGTTCTCCTACGAGCAGTACTTC.

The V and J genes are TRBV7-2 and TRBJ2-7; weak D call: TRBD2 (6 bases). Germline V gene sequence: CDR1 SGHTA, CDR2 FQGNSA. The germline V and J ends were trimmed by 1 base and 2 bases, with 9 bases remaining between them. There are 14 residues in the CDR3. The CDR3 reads CASSLVAGTYEQYF. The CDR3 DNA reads TGTGCCAGCAGCTTAGTCGCGGGAACCTACGAGCAGTACTTC.

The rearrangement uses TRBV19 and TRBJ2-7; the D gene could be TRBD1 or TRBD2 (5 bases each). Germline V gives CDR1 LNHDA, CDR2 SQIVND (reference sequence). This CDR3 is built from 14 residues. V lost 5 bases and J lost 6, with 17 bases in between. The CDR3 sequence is CASSPQGSGSEQYF. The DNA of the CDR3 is TGTGCCAGTAGTCCGCAGGGCTCGGGGAGCGAGCAGTACTTC.

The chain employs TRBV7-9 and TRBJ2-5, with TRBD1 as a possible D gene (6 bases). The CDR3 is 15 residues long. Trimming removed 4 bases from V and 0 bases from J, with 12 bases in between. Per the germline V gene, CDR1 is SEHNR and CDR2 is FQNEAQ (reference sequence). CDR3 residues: CASSSTDRYQETQYF. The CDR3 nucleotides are TGTGCCAGCAGCTCAACAGACAGGTACCAAGAGACCCAGTACTTC.

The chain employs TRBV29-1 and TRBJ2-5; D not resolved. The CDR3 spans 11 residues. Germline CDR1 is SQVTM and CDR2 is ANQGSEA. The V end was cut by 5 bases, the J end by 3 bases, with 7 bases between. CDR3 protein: CSVRGEETQYF. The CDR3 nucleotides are TGCAGCGTTCGCGGTGAAGAGACCCAGTACTTC. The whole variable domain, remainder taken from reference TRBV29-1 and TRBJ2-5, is SAVISQKPSRDICQRGTSLTIQCQVDSQVTMMFWYRQQPGQSLTLIATANQGSEATYESGFVIDKFPISRPNLTFSTLTVSNMSPEDSSIYLCSVRGEETQYFGPGTRLLVL.

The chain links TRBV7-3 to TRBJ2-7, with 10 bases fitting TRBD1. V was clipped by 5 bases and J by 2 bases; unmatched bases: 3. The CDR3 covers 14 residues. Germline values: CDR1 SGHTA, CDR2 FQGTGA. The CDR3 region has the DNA TGTGCCAGCAGCGGGGACAGGGGAACCTACGAGCAGTACTTC. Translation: CASSGDRGTYEQYF.

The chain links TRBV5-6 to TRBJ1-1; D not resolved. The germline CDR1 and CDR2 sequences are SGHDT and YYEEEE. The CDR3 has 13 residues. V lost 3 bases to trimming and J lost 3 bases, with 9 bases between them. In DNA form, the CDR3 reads TGTGCCAGCAGCTGGTGGAGCGACACTGAAGCTTTCTTT. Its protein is CASSWWSDTEAFF.

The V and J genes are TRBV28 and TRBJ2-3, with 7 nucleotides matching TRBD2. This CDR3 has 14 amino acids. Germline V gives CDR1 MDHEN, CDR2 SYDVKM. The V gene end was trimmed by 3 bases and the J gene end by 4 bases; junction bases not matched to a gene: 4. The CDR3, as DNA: TGTGCCAGCAGTTTCGCGGGAGTGGCAGATACGCAGTATTTT. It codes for CASSFAGVADTQYF.

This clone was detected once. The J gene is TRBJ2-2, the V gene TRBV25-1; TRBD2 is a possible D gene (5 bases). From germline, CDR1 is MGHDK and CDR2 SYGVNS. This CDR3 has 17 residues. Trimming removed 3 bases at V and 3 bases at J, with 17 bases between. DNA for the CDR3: TGTGCCAGCAGTGACCCCTCTCCACGGGGATACACCGGGGAGCTGTTTTTT. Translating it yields CASSDPSPRGYTGELFF.

The CDR3 DNA follows: TGTGCCAACAAACAGGGCCCCGAGCAGTACTTC. This sequence encodes CANKQGPEQYF. This chain uses TRBV30 with TRBJ2-7; D might be TRBD1 (6 bases). Per germline, CDR1 GTSNPN and CDR2 SVGIG (reference sequence). Trimming cost V 8 bases and J 6 bases, with 14 bases left between them. The CDR3 is 11 amino acids.

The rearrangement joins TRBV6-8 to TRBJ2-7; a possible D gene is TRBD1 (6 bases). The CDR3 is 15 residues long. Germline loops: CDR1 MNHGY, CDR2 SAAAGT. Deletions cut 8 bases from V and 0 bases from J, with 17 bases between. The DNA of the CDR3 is TGTGCCAGCGGGTCCATGGACAGTGACTCCTACGAGCAGTACTTC. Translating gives CASGSMDSDSYEQYF.

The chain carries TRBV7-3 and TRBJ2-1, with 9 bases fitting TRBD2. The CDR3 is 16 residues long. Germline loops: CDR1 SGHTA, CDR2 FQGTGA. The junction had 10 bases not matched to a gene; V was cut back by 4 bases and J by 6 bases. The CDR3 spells CASSSRSGRNRNEQFF. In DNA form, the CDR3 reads TGTGCCAGCAGCTCCCGTAGCGGGAGAAACCGCAATGAGCAGTTCTTC. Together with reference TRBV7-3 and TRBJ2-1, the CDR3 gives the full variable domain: GAGVSQTPSNKVTEKGKYVELRCDPISGHTALYWYRQSLGQGPEFLIYFQGTGAADDSGLPNDRFFAVRPEGSVSTLKIQRTERGDSAVYLCASSSRSGRNRNEQFFGPGTRLTVL.

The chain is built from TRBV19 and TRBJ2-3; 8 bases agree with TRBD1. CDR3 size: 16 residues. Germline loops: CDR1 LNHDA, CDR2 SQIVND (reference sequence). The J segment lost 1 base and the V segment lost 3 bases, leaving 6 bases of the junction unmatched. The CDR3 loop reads CASSIGGQARTDTQYF. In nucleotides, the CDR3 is TGTGCCAGTAGTATTGGGGGACAGGCCCGCACAGATACGCAGTATTTT.

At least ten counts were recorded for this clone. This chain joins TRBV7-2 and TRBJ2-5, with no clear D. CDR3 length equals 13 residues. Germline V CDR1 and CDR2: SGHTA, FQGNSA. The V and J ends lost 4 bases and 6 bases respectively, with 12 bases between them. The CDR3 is CASSSPVGQTQYF. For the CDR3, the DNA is TGTGCCAGCAGCTCCCCAGTCGGGCAGACCCAGTACTTC.

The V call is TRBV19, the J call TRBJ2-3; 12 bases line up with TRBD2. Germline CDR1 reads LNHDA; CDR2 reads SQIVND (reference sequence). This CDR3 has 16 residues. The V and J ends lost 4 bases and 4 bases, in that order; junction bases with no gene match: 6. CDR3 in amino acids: CASSKVTSGSADTQYF. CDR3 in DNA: TGTGCCAGTAGTAAGGTGACTAGCGGGAGCGCAGATACGCAGTATTTT.

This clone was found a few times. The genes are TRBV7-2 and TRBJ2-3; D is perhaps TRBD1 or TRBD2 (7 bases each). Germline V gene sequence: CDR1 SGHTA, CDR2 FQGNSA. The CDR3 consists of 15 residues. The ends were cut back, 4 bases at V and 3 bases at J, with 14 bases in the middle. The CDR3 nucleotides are TGTGCCAGCAGCTCTCGACAGGGAGGGACAGATACGCAGTATTTT. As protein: CASSSRQGGTDTQYF. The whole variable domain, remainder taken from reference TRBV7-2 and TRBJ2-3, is GAGVSQSPSNKVTEKGKDVELRCDPISGHTALYWYRQSLGQGLEFLIYFQGNSAPDKSGLPSDRFSAERTGGSVSTLTIQRTQQEDSAVYLCASSSRQGGTDTQYFGPGTRLTVL.

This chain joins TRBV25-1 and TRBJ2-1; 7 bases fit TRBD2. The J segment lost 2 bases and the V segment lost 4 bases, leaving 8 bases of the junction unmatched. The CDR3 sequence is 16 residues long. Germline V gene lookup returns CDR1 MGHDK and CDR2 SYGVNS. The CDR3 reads CASSGGGTTTYNEQFF. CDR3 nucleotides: TGTGCCAGCAGTGGGGGAGGGACTACCACCTACAATGAGCAGTTCTTC.

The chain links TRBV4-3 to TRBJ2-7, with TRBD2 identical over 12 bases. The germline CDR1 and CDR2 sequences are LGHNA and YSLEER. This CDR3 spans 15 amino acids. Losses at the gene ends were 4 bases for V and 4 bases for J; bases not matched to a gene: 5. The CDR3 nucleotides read TGCGCCAGCAGCCGAGAGACTAGCGGGAGTTACGAGCAGTACTTC. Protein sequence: CASSRETSGSYEQYF.